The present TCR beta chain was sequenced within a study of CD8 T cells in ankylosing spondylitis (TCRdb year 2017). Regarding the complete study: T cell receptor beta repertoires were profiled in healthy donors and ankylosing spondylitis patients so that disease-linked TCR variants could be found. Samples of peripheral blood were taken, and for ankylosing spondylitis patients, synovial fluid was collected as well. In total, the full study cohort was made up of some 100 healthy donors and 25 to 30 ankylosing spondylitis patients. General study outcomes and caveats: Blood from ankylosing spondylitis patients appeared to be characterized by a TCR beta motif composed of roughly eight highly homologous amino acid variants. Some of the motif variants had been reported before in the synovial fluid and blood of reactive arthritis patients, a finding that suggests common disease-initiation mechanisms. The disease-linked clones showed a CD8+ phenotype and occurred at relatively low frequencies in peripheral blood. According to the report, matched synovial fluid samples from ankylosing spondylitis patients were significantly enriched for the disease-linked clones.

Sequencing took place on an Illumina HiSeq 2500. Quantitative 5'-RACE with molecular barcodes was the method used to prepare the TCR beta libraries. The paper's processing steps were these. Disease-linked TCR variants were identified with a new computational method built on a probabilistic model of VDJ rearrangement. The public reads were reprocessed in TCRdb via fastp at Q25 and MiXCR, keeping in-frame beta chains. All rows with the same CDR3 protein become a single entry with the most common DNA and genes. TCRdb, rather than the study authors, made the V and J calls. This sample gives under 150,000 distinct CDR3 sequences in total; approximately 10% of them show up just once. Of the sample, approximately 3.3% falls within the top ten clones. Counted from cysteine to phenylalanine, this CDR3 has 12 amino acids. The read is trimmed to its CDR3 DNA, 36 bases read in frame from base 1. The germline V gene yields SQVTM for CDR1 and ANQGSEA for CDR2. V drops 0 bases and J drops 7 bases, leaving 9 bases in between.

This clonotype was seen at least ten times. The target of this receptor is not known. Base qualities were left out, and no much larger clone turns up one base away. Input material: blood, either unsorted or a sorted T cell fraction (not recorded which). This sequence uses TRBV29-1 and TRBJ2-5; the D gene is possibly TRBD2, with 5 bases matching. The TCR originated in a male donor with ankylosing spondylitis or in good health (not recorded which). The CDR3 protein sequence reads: CSVEDWRWTQYF. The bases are TGCAGCGTTGAAGATTGGAGGTGGACCCAGTACTTC.